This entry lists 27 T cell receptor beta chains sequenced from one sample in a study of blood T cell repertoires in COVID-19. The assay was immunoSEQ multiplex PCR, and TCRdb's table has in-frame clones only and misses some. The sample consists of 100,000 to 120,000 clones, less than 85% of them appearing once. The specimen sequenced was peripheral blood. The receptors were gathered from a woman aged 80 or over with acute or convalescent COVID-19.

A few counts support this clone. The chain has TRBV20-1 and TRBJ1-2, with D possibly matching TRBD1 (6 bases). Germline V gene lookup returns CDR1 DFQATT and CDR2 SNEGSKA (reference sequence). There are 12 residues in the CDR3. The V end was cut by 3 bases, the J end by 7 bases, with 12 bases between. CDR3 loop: CSASQGLGGYTF. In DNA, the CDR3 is TGCAGTGCTAGTCAGGGGTTAGGTGGCTACACCTTC.

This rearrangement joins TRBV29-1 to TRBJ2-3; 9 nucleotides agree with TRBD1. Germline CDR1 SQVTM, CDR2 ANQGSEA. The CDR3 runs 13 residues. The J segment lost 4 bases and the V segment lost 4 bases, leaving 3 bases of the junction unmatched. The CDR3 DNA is TGCAGCGTTGCGGGACAGGGCTCAGATACGCAGTATTTT. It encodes CSVAGQGSDTQYF.

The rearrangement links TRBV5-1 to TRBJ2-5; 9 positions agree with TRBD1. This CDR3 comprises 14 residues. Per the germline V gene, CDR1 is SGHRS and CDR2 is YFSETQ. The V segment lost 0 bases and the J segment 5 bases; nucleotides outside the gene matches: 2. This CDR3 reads CASSLGTGAETQYF. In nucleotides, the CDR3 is TGCGCCAGCAGCTTGGGGACAGGGGCCGAGACCCAGTACTTC.

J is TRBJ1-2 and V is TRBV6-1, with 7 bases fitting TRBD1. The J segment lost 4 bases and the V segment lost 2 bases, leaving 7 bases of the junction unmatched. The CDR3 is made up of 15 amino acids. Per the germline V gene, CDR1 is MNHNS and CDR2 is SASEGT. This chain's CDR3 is CASSEPGQISYGYTF. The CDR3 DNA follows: TGTGCCAGCAGTGAACCGGGACAGATATCCTATGGCTACACCTTC.

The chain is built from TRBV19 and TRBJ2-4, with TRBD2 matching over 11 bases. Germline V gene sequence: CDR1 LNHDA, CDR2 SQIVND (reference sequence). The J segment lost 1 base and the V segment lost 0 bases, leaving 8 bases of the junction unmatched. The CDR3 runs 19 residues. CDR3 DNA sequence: TGTGCCAGTAGTATAGATGGTCTAGCGGGAGGTTTGGCCAAAAACATTCAGTACTTC. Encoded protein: CASSIDGLAGGLAKNIQYF.

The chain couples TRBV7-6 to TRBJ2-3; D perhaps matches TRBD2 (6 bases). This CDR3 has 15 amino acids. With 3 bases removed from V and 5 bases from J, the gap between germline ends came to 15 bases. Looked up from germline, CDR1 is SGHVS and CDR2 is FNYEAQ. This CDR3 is CASSLAGQKGDTQYF. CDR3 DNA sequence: TGTGCCAGCAGCTTGGCGGGGCAAAAGGGAGATACGCAGTATTTT. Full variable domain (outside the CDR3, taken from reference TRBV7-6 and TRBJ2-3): GAGVSQSPRYKVTKRGQDVALRCDPISGHVSLYWYRQALGQGPEFLTYFNYEAQQDKSGLPNDRFSAERPEGSISTLTIQRTEQRDSAMYRCASSLAGQKGDTQYFGPGTRLTVL.

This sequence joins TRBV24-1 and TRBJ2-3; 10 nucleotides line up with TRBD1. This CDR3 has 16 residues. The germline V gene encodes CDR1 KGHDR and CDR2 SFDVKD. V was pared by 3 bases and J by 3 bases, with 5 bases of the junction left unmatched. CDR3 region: CATSDRRDRGTDTQYF. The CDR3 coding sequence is TGTGCCACCAGTGATCGGAGGGACAGGGGAACAGATACGCAGTATTTT.

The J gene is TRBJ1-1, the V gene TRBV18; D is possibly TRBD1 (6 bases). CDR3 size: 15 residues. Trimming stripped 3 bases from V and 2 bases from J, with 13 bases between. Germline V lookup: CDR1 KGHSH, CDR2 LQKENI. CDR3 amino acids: CASSPGQYVNTEAFF. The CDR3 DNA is TGTGCCAGCTCACCCGGACAGTATGTAAACACTGAAGCTTTCTTT.

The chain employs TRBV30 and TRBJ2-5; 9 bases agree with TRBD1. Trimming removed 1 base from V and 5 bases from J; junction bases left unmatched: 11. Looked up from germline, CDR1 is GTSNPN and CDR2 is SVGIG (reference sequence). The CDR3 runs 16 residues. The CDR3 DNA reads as TGTGCCTGGAGTGCCCTATTACAGGGGGCGCGGGAGACCCAGTACTTC. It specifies CAWSALLQGARETQYF.

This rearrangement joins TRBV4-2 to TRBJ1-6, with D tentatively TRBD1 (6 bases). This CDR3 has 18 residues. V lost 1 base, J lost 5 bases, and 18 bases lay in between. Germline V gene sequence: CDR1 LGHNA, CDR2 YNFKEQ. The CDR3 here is CASSQGVWGGANNSPLHF. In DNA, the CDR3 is TGTGCCAGCAGCCAAGGGGTTTGGGGGGGGGCAAATAATTCACCCCTCCACTTT.

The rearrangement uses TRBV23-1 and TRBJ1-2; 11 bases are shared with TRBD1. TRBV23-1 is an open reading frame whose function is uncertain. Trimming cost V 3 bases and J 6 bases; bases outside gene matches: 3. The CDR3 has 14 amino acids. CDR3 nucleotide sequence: TGCGCCAGCAGTCACTGGACAGGGGGCAATGGCTACACCTTC. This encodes CASSHWTGGNGYTF.

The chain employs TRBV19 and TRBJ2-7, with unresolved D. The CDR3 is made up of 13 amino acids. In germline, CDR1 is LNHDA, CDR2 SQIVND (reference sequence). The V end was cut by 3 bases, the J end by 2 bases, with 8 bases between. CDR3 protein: CASSISLPYEQYF. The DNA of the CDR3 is TGTGCCAGTAGTATCTCGCTACCCTACGAGCAGTACTTC.

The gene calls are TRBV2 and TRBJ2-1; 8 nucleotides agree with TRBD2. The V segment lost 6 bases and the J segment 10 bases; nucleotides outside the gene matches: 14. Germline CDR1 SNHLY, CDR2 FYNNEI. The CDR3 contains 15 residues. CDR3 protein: CASSAWGSGIGEQFF. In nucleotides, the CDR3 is TGTGCCAGCAGCGCCTGGGGTAGCGGGATTGGCGAGCAGTTCTTC.

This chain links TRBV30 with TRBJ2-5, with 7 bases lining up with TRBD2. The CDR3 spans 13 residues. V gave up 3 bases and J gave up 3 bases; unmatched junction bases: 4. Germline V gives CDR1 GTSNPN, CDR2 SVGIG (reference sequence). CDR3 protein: CAWSGSGEETQYF. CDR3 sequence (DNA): TGTGCCTGGAGCGGAAGCGGGGAAGAGACCCAGTACTTC.

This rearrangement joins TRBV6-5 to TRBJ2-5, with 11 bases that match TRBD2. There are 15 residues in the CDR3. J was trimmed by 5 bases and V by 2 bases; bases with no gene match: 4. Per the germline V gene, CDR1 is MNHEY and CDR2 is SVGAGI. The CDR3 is CASSYGVAGGETQYF. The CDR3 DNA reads TGTGCCAGCAGTTACGGGGTAGCGGGGGGGGAGACCCAGTACTTC.

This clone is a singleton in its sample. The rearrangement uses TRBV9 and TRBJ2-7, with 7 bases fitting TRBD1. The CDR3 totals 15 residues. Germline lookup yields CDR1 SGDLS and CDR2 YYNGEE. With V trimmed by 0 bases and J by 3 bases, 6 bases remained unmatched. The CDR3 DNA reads TGTGCCAGCAGCGTAGGGGGGACAGACCTCTACGAGCAGTACTTC. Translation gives CASSVGGTDLYEQYF.

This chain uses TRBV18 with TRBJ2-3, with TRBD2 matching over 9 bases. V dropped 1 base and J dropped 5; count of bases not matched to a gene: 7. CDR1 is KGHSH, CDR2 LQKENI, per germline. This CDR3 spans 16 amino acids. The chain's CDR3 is CASSPLSAGGLDTQYF. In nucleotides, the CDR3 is TGTGCCAGCTCACCACTCTCGGCGGGGGGGTTAGATACGCAGTATTTT.

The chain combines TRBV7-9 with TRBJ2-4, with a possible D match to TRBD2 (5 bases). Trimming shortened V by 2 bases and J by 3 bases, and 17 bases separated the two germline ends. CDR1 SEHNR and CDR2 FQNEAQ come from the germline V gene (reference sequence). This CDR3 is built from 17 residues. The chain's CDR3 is CASSLWYRGEGKNIQYF. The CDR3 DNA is TGTGCCAGCAGCTTATGGTATAGAGGAGAGGGCAAAAACATTCAGTACTTC.

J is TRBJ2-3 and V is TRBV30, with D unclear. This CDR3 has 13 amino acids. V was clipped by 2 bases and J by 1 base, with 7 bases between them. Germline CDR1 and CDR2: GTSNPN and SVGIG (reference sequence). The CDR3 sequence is CAWSFTGTDTQYF. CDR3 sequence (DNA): TGTGCCTGGAGTTTTACAGGCACAGATACGCAGTATTTT.

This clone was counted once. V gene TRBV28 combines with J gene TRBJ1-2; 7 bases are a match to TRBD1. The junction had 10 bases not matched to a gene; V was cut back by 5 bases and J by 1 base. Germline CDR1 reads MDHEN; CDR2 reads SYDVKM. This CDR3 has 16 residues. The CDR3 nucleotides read TGTGCCAGCAGTCCGTACGGCGCAGGGGGTAACTATGGCTACACCTTC. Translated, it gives CASSPYGAGGNYGYTF.

The CDR3 DNA reads TGTGCCATCAGTGTAACAGACAGCTCCTACGAGCAGTACTTC. It yields the protein CAISVTDSSYEQYF. This sequence joins TRBV10-3 and TRBJ2-7, with D perhaps matching TRBD1 (5 bases). The CDR3 is 14 residues long. Between the trimmed V and J ends, which lost 4 bases and 0 bases, there was a span of 10 bases. The germline gives CDR1 ENHRY, CDR2 SYGVKD.

The CDR3 sequence: CASSLSSPNRAVKYNEQFF. The CDR3 DNA follows: TGTGCCAGCAGTTTATCCTCACCGAACAGGGCGGTTAAATACAATGAGCAGTTCTTC. The chain has TRBV27 and TRBJ2-1; weak D call: TRBD1 (6 bases). Germline V gene lookup returns CDR1 MNHEY and CDR2 SMNVEV (reference sequence). Trimming took 0 bases from V and 4 from J, leaving 22 bases between them. The CDR3 sequence is 19 residues long.

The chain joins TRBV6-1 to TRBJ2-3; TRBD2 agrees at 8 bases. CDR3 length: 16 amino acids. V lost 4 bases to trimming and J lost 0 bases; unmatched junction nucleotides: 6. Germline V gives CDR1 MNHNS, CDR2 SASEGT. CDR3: CASSAGVAGSTDTQYF. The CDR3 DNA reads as TGTGCCAGCAGTGCCGGTGTAGCGGGAAGCACAGATACGCAGTATTTT.

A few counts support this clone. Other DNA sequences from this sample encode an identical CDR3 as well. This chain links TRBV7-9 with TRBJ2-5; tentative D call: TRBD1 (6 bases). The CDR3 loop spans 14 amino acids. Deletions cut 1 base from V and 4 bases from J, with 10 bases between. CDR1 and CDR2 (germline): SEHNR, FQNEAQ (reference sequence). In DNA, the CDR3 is TGTGCCAGCAGCTTAGTAGGGGGACGAGAGACCCAGTACTTC. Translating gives CASSLVGGRETQYF. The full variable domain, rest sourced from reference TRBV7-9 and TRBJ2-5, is DTGVSQNPRHKITKRGQNVTFRCDPISEHNRLYWYRQTLGQGPEFLTYFQNEAQLEKSRLLSDRFSAERPKGSFSTLEIQRTEQGDSAMYLCASSLVGGRETQYFGPGTRLLVL.

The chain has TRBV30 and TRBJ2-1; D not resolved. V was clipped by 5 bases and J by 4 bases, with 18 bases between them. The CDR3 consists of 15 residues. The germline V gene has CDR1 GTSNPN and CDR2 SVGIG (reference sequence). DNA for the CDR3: TGTGCCTGGGGCCCTATAGAGCTACTATACAATGAGCAGTTCTTC. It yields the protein CAWGPIELLYNEQFF.

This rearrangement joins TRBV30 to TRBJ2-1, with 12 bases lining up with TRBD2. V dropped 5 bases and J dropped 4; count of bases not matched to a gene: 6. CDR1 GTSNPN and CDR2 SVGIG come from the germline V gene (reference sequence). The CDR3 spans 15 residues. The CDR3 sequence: CAWAKGLAGYNEQFF. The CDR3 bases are TGTGCCTGGGCCAAGGGACTAGCGGGTTACAATGAGCAGTTCTTC.

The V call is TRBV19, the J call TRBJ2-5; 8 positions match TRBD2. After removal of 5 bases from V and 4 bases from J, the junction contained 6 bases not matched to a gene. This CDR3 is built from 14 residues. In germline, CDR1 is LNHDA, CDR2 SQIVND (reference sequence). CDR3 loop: CASSFGTRSETQYF. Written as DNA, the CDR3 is TGTGCCAGTAGTTTCGGGACTAGGTCAGAGACCCAGTACTTC. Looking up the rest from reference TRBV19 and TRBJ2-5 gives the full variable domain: DGGITQSPKYLFRKEGQNVTLSCEQNLNHDAMYWYRQDPGQGLRLIYYSQIVNDFQKGDIAEGYSVSREKKESFPLTVTSAQKNPTAFYLCASSFGTRSETQYFGPGTRLLVL.